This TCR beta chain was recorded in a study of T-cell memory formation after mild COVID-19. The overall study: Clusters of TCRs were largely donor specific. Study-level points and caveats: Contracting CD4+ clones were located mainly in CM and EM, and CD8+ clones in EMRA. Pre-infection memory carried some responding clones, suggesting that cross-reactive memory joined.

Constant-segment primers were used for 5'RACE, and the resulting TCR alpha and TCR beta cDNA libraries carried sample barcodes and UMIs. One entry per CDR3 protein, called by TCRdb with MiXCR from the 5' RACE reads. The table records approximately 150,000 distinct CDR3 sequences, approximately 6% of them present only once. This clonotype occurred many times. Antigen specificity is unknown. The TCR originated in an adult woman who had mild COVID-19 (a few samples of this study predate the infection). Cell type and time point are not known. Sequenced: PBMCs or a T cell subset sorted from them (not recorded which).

The CDR3 nucleotides are TGCGCCAGCAGCTTGGCGAAGCAGAGTGGGGGCTACACCTTC. Protein: CASSLAKQSGGYTF. This chain joins TRBV5-1 and TRBJ1-2, with D uncertain. Trimming took off 0 bases at V and 8 bases at J, with 14 bases between the two ends. Per germline, CDR1 SGHRS and CDR2 YFSETQ. There are 14 residues in the CDR3.